This T cell receptor (beta chain) was obtained from a study of T-cell reconstitution after alpha-beta-depleted transplantation in children. Study-level results: At the one-year point after transplant, T-cell counts and TCRbeta diversity were found to come mostly from T cells that had been newly produced. Surviving thymic progenitors and recipient T cells were the source of high TCRbeta diversity at day 60 in some patients. In patients about two months after transplant, alpha-beta T cells reportedly arose from several hundred expanded graft clones.

This clonotype was recorded many times. Its antigen is not known. A TCRbeta library incorporating unique molecular identifiers was prepared. In TCRdb, the PCR reads were re-called with MiXCR into one record per CDR3 protein. The sample shows tens of thousands of distinct CDR3 sequences, under 7.5% of them seen only once. This material consisted of peripheral blood, taken 60 days after TCRalphabeta/CD19-depleted stem cell transplant. The sequence was obtained from a child under two years old who had a stem cell transplant for acute myeloid leukemia, so the T cells may come from the graft donor.

For the CDR3, the DNA is TGTGCCACCAGCAGGGACAGCTCCTACGAGCAGTACTTC. Translated: CATSRDSSYEQYF. The chain is built from TRBV15 and TRBJ2-7; D may be TRBD1 (6 bases). With 3 bases removed from V and 0 bases from J, the gap between germline ends came to 6 bases. Per the germline V gene, CDR1 is LNHNV and CDR2 is YYDKDF (reference sequence). The CDR3 sequence is 13 residues long.